These 15 T cell receptor beta chains came from one sample sequenced in a study of blood T cells in healthy people across ages. Next came a second PCR, run for 7 to 11 cycles, which used a sample-barcoded 5' primer along with a J-beta primer mix. MiXCR, run by TCRdb on the 5' RACE reads, gives a single entry per CDR3 protein. This sample yields around 710,000 distinct CDR3 sequences, of which roughly 41% are seen a single time; 20% to 25% belongs to the top ten. The specimen sequenced was blood. These receptors came from a woman aged 55-75 years in good health.

The CDR3 loop is CSAEQGGPSSYNEQFF. The CDR3 bases are TGCAGTGCGGAACAGGGGGGCCCGAGCTCCTACAATGAGCAGTTCTTC. The chain couples TRBV20-1 to TRBJ2-1; 8 bases map to TRBD1. Germline CDR1 reads DFQATT; CDR2 reads SNEGSKA (reference sequence). J lost 0 bases, V lost 6 bases, and 10 bases had no gene match. This CDR3 has 16 amino acids.

This clonotype came up many times. The chain couples TRBV29-1 to TRBJ2-3, with D perhaps given as TRBD1 or TRBD2 (5 bases each). Trimming took 7 bases from V and 4 from J, leaving 18 bases between them. Per the germline V gene, CDR1 is SQVTM and CDR2 is ANQGSEA. The CDR3 has 14 amino acids. The CDR3 loop reads CSADPRGPADTQYF. The CDR3 DNA follows: TGCAGCGCAGACCCGAGGGGCCCCGCAGATACGCAGTATTTT.

This clonotype has just a few counts. This chain joins TRBV20-1 and TRBJ2-1; D is perhaps TRBD1 (6 bases). V gave up 2 bases and J gave up 3 bases, with 14 bases separating them. The length of the CDR3 is 15 residues. CDR1 and CDR2 (germline): DFQATT, SNEGSKA (reference sequence). The CDR3 sequence is CSARKHRELYNEQFF. CDR3 DNA: TGCAGTGCTAGAAAACACAGGGAGCTCTACAATGAGCAGTTCTTC.

The J gene is TRBJ2-7, the V gene TRBV7-6; weak D call: TRBD1 (6 bases). Germline CDR1 SGHVS, CDR2 FNYEAQ. The CDR3 is made up of 12 amino acids. Trimming shortened V by 3 bases and J by 7 bases, and 10 bases separated the two germline ends. CDR3 amino acids: CASSFTDREQYF. The CDR3 bases are TGTGCCAGCAGCTTTACGGACAGAGAGCAGTACTTC.

This clonotype was counted between two and nine times. V and J are TRBV12-3 or TRBV12-4 and TRBJ2-5; D is perhaps TRBD1 or TRBD2 (5 bases each). CDR3 length: 15 amino acids. V lost 5 bases and J 5 bases, leaving 18 bases between the germline ends. CDR3 residues: CASSPGTGSLETQYF. The CDR3 DNA reads as TGTGCCAGCAGTCCCGGGACGGGCTCTTTGGAGACCCAGTACTTC.

This sequence joins TRBV6-2 or TRBV6-3 and TRBJ2-3, with D uncertain. Per germline, CDR1 MNHEY and CDR2 SVGEGT. This CDR3 spans 15 amino acids. Trimming pared 4 bases from V and 4 bases from J, leaving 15 bases between. Here the CDR3 DNA reads TGTGCCAGCAGTTTCCAAAGACCCCTGCCAGATACGCAGTATTTT. Residues: CASSFQRPLPDTQYF.

V usage is TRBV6-1 and J usage is TRBJ2-1, with 12 positions matching TRBD2. CDR1 MNHNS and CDR2 SASEGT come from the germline V gene. With 6 bases clipped from V and 2 bases from J, the junction kept 5 bases outside the gene matches. The CDR3 is 16 residues long. The DNA for the CDR3 is TGTGCCAGCAGACAAGGACTAGCGGGGACCTACAATGAGCAGTTCTTC. This codes for CASRQGLAGTYNEQFF.

There are a few counts of this clonotype. The chain couples TRBV7-3 to TRBJ2-1, with a tentative D call TRBD2 (6 bases). Looked up from germline, CDR1 is SGHTA and CDR2 is FQGTGA. Trimming took off 5 bases at V and 8 bases at J, with 16 bases between the two ends. The CDR3 length is 14 residues. DNA for the CDR3: TGTGCCAGCAGCCAAGGGCTAGCGTACGATGAGCAGTTCTTC. Residues: CASSQGLAYDEQFF. Complete variable domain (other parts from reference TRBV7-3 and TRBJ2-1): GAGVSQTPSNKVTEKGKYVELRCDPISGHTALYWYRQSLGQGPEFLIYFQGTGAADDSGLPNDRFFAVRPEGSVSTLKIQRTERGDSAVYLCASSQGLAYDEQFFGPGTRLTVL.

This clonotype was detected many times. V and J are TRBV7-2 and TRBJ2-1, with 7 positions matching TRBD2. The CDR3 extends over 12 amino acids. Trimming at V came to 1 base and at J to 12 bases, leaving 3 bases not matched to a gene. Germline CDR1 is SGHTA and CDR2 is FQGNSA. The CDR3 coding sequence is TGTGCCAGCAGCTTAGGTGGGGGGGGGCAGTTCTTC. This gives the protein CASSLGGGGQFF.

J is TRBJ1-3 and V is TRBV20-1, with 8 bases identical to TRBD1. The CDR3 is 17 amino acids. The germline V gene encodes CDR1 DFQATT and CDR2 SNEGSKA (reference sequence). The V gene end was trimmed by 1 base and the J gene end by 0 bases; junction bases not matched to a gene: 8. This CDR3 is CSARVGGQGFSGNTIYF. The CDR3 coding sequence is TGCAGTGCTAGAGTAGGAGGACAGGGCTTCTCTGGAAACACCATATATTTT.

V is TRBV5-1 and J is TRBJ2-7; 12 positions agree with TRBD1. CDR1 is SGHRS and CDR2 is YFSETQ in the germline V gene. The CDR3 loop spans 15 amino acids. Trimming at V came to 5 bases and at J to 3 bases, leaving 6 bases not matched to a gene. The CDR3 DNA sequence: TGCGCCAGCAGAACCGGGACAGGGGGCCTCTACGAGCAGTACTTC. Amino acids: CASRTGTGGLYEQYF.

Details on this clonotype: A read error may be the cause here, since a much bigger clone is one base away. The gene calls are TRBV29-1 and TRBJ2-7; tentatively, D is TRBD1 or TRBD2 (5 bases each). The CDR3 consists of 12 residues. The V gene's germline CDR1 is SQVTM and CDR2 ANQGSEA. The DNA of the CDR3 is TGCGGCGCCGGGACGGAATCCTACGAGCAGTACTTC. Amino acid sequence: CGAGTESYEQYF.

This chain uses TRBV6-2 or TRBV6-3 with TRBJ2-7; D is undetermined. The germline V gene has CDR1 MNHEY and CDR2 SVGEGT. V lost 9 bases to trimming and J lost 4 bases, with 16 bases between them. This CDR3 has 13 amino acids. The chain's CDR3 is CASEDRFVYEQYF. CDR3 in DNA: TGTGCCAGTGAGGACCGTTTCGTTTACGAGCAGTACTTC.

This chain connects TRBV20-1 to TRBJ1-4; 7 bases are shared with TRBD1. The V and J ends lost 7 bases and 8 bases, in that order; junction bases with no gene match: 4. Germline V gene data show CDR1 as DFQATT and CDR2 as SNEGSKA (reference sequence). This CDR3 is built from 11 residues. The CDR3 spells CSGGTAEKLFF. The DNA for the CDR3 is TGCAGTGGTGGGACAGCCGAAAAACTGTTTTTT.

The chain joins TRBV24-1 to TRBJ1-5; the D gene is possibly TRBD1 (6 bases). Deletions cut 5 bases from V and 3 bases from J, with 7 bases between. The germline CDR1 and CDR2 sequences are KGHDR and SFDVKD. The CDR3 totals 13 residues. The CDR3 region is CATSGGANQPQHF. CDR3 DNA sequence: TGTGCCACCAGTGGGGGGGCCAATCAGCCCCAGCATTTT.